Following are 26 T cell receptor beta chains from one sample sequenced in a study of blood T cell repertoires in COVID-19. Assay used: immunoSEQ multiplex PCR; TCRdb lists only in-frame clones, some missing. The sample carries 100,000 or so clones, approximately 90% recorded once. Sequenced sample: peripheral blood. Receptor source: a human donor with acute or convalescent COVID-19. The donor label of this sample is uncertain.

In the case of this clone: The same CDR3 arises from other DNA sequences in this sample as well. The chain combines TRBV2 with TRBJ2-7; 11 nucleotides agree with TRBD1. V dropped 8 bases and J dropped 5; count of bases not matched to a gene: 2. The CDR3 has 12 residues. Germline V lookup: CDR1 SNHLY, CDR2 FYNNEI. The CDR3 loop is CASGTGGNEQYF. Written as DNA, the CDR3 is TGTGCCAGCGGGACAGGGGGTAACGAGCAGTACTTC.

J is TRBJ1-1 and V is TRBV7-9; 9 bases agree with TRBD1. The CDR3 extends over 15 amino acids. With 3 bases clipped from V and 4 bases from J, the junction kept 6 bases outside the gene matches. Germline V lookup: CDR1 SEHNR, CDR2 FQNEAQ (reference sequence). The DNA for the CDR3 is TGTGCCAGCAGCTTCTCGGACAGGGGCCCCACTGAAGCTTTCTTT. This sequence encodes CASSFSDRGPTEAFF.

The chain has TRBV11-3 and TRBJ2-1, with 7 bases identical to TRBD2. Germline V gives CDR1 SGHNT, CDR2 YENEEA. Unmatched junction bases numbered 6, after V lost 1 base and J lost 6 bases. The CDR3 runs to 15 residues. The CDR3 sequence is CASSLGRGTTNEQFF. CDR3 nucleotides: TGTGCCAGCAGCTTAGGGCGGGGGACGACCAATGAGCAGTTCTTC.

The chain uses TRBV5-1 and TRBJ2-7; TRBD2 might be the D (5 bases). The CDR3 contains 15 residues. The germline CDR1 and CDR2 sequences are SGHRS and YFSETQ. The V end was cut by 6 bases, the J end by 7 bases, with 23 bases between. The CDR3: CASTSLEDGVEEQYF. CDR3 sequence (DNA): TGCGCCAGCACATCTCTGGAGGACGGGGTTGAGGAGCAGTACTTC.

This sequence joins TRBV28 and TRBJ2-1; the match to TRBD1 covers 10 bases. This CDR3 has 15 amino acids. CDR1 and CDR2 from the germline V gene are MDHEN and SYDVKM. V dropped 6 bases and J dropped 5; count of bases not matched to a gene: 7. The CDR3 nucleotides read TGTGCCAGCAGCGCCCCGGGACAGGGGCACAATGAGCAGTTCTTC. It yields the protein CASSAPGQGHNEQFF.

This chain joins TRBV1 and TRBJ2-7; the table's D call, TRBD1, has no DNA check behind it. TRBV1 is deemed a pseudogene. The CDR3 consists of 14 residues. The CDR3 nucleotides are TGCACCAGCAGCCTCCGGGACAAGTCCTACGAGCAGTACTTC. Translated: CTSSLRDKSYEQYF.

This clone was counted once. The germline gene is not matched at one end of the junction; a read error may be the cause. The rearrangement links TRBV14 to TRBJ2-5; D uncertain. The CDR3 totals 13 residues. The germline V gene has CDR1 SGHDN and CDR2 FVKESK. In nucleotides, the CDR3 is TGTGCCAGCAGTCAAGCTTTCGGAGAGACCCAGTACTTC. It translates to CASSQAFGETQYF. The whole variable domain, remainder taken from reference TRBV14 and TRBJ2-5, is EAGVTQFPSHSVIEKGQTVTLRCDPISGHDNLYWYRRVMGKEIKFLLHFVKESKQDESGMPNNRFLAERTGGTYSTLKVQPAELEDSGVYFCASSQAFGETQYFGPGTRLLVL.

The rearrangement uses TRBV6-1 and TRBJ1-5; D not resolved. The length of the CDR3 is 15 residues. The germline CDR1 and CDR2 sequences are MNHNS and SASEGT. Trimming took off 1 base at V and 0 bases at J, with 7 bases between the two ends. The CDR3, as DNA: TGTGCCAGCAGTGAAGGAGGGTATAGCAATCAGCCCCAGCATTTT. Residues: CASSEGGYSNQPQHF.

This chain uses TRBV5-5 with TRBJ2-7; D may be TRBD1 (6 bases). The CDR3 runs 13 residues. CDR1 is SGHKS, CDR2 YYEKEE, per germline (reference sequence). With 3 bases removed from V and 3 bases from J, the gap between germline ends came to 10 bases. The CDR3 spells CASSWDINYEQYF. As DNA, the CDR3 is TGTGCCAGCAGCTGGGACATCAACTACGAGCAGTACTTC.

The V gene is TRBV7-2, the J gene TRBJ1-1; D is possibly TRBD1 (5 bases). The V and J ends lost 3 bases and 2 bases respectively, with 10 bases between them. This CDR3 contains 14 residues. Germline lookup yields CDR1 SGHTA and CDR2 FQGNSA. The CDR3: CASSLGLQNTEAFF. The CDR3 DNA follows: TGTGCCAGCAGCTTGGGGCTCCAAAACACTGAAGCTTTCTTT.

In this sample, this clone turned up once. The rearrangement uses TRBV18 and TRBJ2-1, with a tentative D call TRBD2 (6 bases). Trimming pared 3 bases from V and 13 bases from J, leaving 16 bases between. CDR1 is KGHSH and CDR2 is LQKENI in the germline V gene. The CDR3 loop spans 13 amino acids. CDR3 coding DNA: TGTGCCAGCTCACCCTTGACGGGAGCGGGTCAGTTCTTC. Translated: CASSPLTGAGQFF.

The genes are TRBV10-2 and TRBJ2-7, with 9 bases matching TRBD1. The trim removed 8 bases at V and 7 bases at J, leaving 9 bases unmatched. The V gene's germline CDR1 is WSHSY and CDR2 SAAADI. The CDR3 runs to 13 residues. The CDR3, as DNA: TGCGCCAGCCGGACAGGGGCACTGGGGGAGCAGTACTTC. Protein sequence: CASRTGALGEQYF.

The V gene is TRBV15, the J gene TRBJ1-1; D possibly corresponds to TRBD1 (6 bases). This CDR3 is built from 19 residues. V lost 2 bases to trimming and J lost 0 bases, with 22 bases between them. Germline V lookup: CDR1 LNHNV, CDR2 YYDKDF (reference sequence). In DNA, the CDR3 is TGTGCCACCAGCAGATCGTCGGGATTTAAACAGGGAATGAACACTGAAGCTTTCTTT. Its translation is CATSRSSGFKQGMNTEAFF.

The V and J genes are TRBV3-1 (or the pseudogene TRBV3-2) and TRBJ1-6; 9 nucleotides line up with TRBD1. V gave up 4 bases and J gave up 14 bases; unmatched junction bases: 12. The CDR3 loop spans 15 amino acids. From germline, CDR1 is LGHDT and CDR2 YNNKEL (reference sequence). This chain's CDR3 is CASSLETTGGIALHF. The CDR3 DNA is TGTGCCAGCAGCCTGGAGACGACAGGGGGAATTGCCCTCCACTTT.

The chain joins TRBV5-8 to TRBJ2-1, with D perhaps TRBD1 (6 bases). Trimming cost V 3 bases and J 2 bases, with 18 bases left between them. CDR1 SGHTS and CDR2 YDEGEE come from the germline V gene. The CDR3 has 17 amino acids. The CDR3 region has the DNA TGTGCCAGCAGCTCAACCCAGACAGGCACCACCTACAATGAGCAGTTCTTC. Its translation: CASSSTQTGTTYNEQFF.

This clone was picked up a small number of times. The chain uses TRBV7-9 and TRBJ2-5; D possibly corresponds to TRBD1 (6 bases). V was cut by 2 bases and J by 3 bases, with 16 bases left in between. This CDR3 region has 16 residues. The V gene's germline CDR1 is SEHNR and CDR2 FQNEAQ (reference sequence). CDR3: CASSLFVGGLEETQYF. The CDR3 region has the DNA TGTGCCAGCAGCTTATTTGTTGGGGGCTTAGAAGAGACCCAGTACTTC.

V usage is TRBV7-2 and J usage is TRBJ2-4, with TRBD1 identical over 7 bases. Germline V gene lookup returns CDR1 SGHTA and CDR2 FQGNSA. The CDR3 runs to 14 residues. The J segment lost 7 bases and the V segment lost 5 bases, leaving 8 bases of the junction unmatched. As DNA, the CDR3 is TGTGCCAGCAGCGTCACAGGGGACATGAACATTCAGTACTTC. Translation: CASSVTGDMNIQYF.

This clone occurred once. The chain couples TRBV28 to TRBJ1-5; no clear D gene. The length of the CDR3 is 16 residues. Germline V gene lookup returns CDR1 MDHEN and CDR2 SYDVKM. Trimming shortened V by 4 bases and J by 0 bases, and 13 bases separated the two germline ends. CDR3 bases: TGTGCCAGCAGTTCCGCAACAGCAAATAGCAATCAGCCCCAGCATTTT. Protein: CASSSATANSNQPQHF.

The chain joins TRBV5-5 to TRBJ2-7, with 7 bases matching TRBD1. V shed 7 bases, J shed 2 bases, and the junction held 3 bases outside the gene matches. Germline loops: CDR1 SGHKS, CDR2 YYEKEE (reference sequence). The CDR3 sequence is 12 residues long. The DNA for the CDR3 is TGTGCCAGCCGCAGGGGGACCTACGAGCAGTACTTC. Residues: CASRRGTYEQYF.

The V call is TRBV4-1, the J call TRBJ1-2; TRBD1 aligns across 7 bases. Germline V CDR1 and CDR2: MGHRA, YSYEKL. The CDR3 loop spans 16 amino acids. With 5 bases clipped from V and 4 bases from J, the junction kept 13 bases outside the gene matches. The CDR3, as DNA: TGCGCCAGCAGCTCTACCCCCGGGGGACAGATCTATGGCTACACCTTC. It encodes CASSSTPGGQIYGYTF.

The rearrangement uses TRBV29-1 and TRBJ1-1; D is unclear. The CDR3 is made up of 13 amino acids. Germline V gene lookup returns CDR1 SQVTM and CDR2 ANQGSEA. Trimming cost V 4 bases and J 1 base, with 10 bases left between them. The CDR3, as DNA: TGCAGCGTTGGTATCAGGCCGAACACTGAAGCTTTCTTT. This encodes CSVGIRPNTEAFF. The entire variable domain, with the rest obtained from reference TRBV29-1 and TRBJ1-1, is as follows: SAVISQKPSRDICQRGTSLTIQCQVDSQVTMMFWYRQQPGQSLTLIATANQGSEATYESGFVIDKFPISRPNLTFSTLTVSNMSPEDSSIYLCSVGIRPNTEAFFGQGTRLTVV.

The chain joins TRBV18 to TRBJ1-6; maybe TRBD1 (5 bases). The CDR3 covers 13 residues. Germline lookup yields CDR1 KGHSH and CDR2 LQKENI. Between the trimmed V and J ends, which lost 0 bases and 10 bases, there was a span of 7 bases. CDR3 nucleotides: TGTGCCAGCTCACCACCGGGGGGATCACCCCTCCACTTT. It specifies CASSPPGGSPLHF. The whole variable domain, filled in from reference TRBV18 and TRBJ1-6, reads NAGVMQNPRHLVRRRGQEARLRCSPMKGHSHVYWYRQLPEEGLKFMVYLQKENIIDESGMPKERFSAEFPKEGPSILRIQQVVRGDSAAYFCASSPPGGSPLHFGNGTRLTVT.

V is TRBV5-1 and J is TRBJ1-3; D is uncertain. This CDR3 region has 11 residues. Germline CDR1 reads SGHRS; CDR2 reads YFSETQ. Between the trimmed V and J ends, which lost 0 bases and 9 bases, there was a span of 4 bases. The CDR3 here is CASSLGPTIYF. Here the CDR3 DNA reads TGCGCCAGCAGCTTGGGGCCCACCATATATTTT.

This clone was seen more than once but under ten times. The rearrangement links TRBV27 to TRBJ1-5, with D maybe TRBD1 (5 bases). The CDR3 is 13 residues long. The germline V and J ends were trimmed by 6 bases and 7 bases, with 13 bases remaining between them. The germline gives CDR1 MNHEY, CDR2 SMNVEV (reference sequence). CDR3 sequence: CASSPVWGQPQHF. The DNA of the CDR3 is TGTGCCAGCAGCCCCGTGTGGGGCCAGCCCCAGCATTTT.

The rearrangement links TRBV6-6 to TRBJ1-1, with TRBD1 as a possible D gene (6 bases). V lost 4 bases and J 4 bases, leaving 13 bases between the germline ends. CDR1 is MNHNY and CDR2 is SVGAGI in the germline V gene (reference sequence). The length of the CDR3 is 14 residues. DNA for the CDR3: TGTGCCAGCAGTTCCCGACCAGGGGCCACTGAAGCTTTCTTT. This translates into CASSSRPGATEAFF.

The rearrangement uses TRBV7-9 and TRBJ1-1; D not certain. From germline, CDR1 is SEHNR and CDR2 FQNEAQ (reference sequence). Trimming removed 5 bases from V and 7 bases from J, with 11 bases in between. CDR3 length: 12 residues. CDR3 protein: CASSRGRDEAFF. The CDR3 coding sequence is TGTGCCAGCAGCCGAGGCAGAGATGAAGCTTTCTTT.